The entry below describes one T cell receptor (beta chain). Antigen specificity is unknown. The sample belongs to a study of cytomegalovirus exposure and HLA in healthy donors. Trimming pared 6 bases from V and 3 bases from J, leaving 13 bases between. The CDR3 runs 13 residues. Germline V CDR1 and CDR2: SGHRS, YFSETQ. General study findings and limits: The authors confirmed in vitro that three CMV-associated chains were specific for CMV antigens. There was a cluster of highly shared sequence variants that was likely a sequencing artifact.

PCR employed 60 Vbeta and 13 Jbeta primers. The repertoire was sequenced with immunoSEQ multiplex PCR; TCRdb's copy has only in-frame clones and lacks some. This table holds 75,000 to 90,000 clones, roughly 79% found once. This chain uses TRBV5-1 with TRBJ2-7; D gene uncertain. The sequencing input was PBMCs. This clonotype originated in a male donor in good health and CMV-seropositive. The CDR3 sequence is CASTLDLGYEQYF. The CDR3 DNA reads TGCGCCAGCACCCTAGATCTGGGCTACGAGCAGTACTTC.